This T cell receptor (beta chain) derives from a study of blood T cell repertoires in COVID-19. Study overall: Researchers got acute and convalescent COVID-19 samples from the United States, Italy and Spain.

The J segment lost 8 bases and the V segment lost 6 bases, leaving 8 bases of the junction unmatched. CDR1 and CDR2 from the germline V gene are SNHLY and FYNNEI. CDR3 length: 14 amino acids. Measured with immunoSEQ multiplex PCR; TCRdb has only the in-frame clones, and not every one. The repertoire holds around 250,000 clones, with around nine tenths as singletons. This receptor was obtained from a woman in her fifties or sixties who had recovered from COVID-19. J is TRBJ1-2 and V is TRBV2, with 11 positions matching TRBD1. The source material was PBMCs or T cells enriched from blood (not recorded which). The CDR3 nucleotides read TGTGCCAGCAGGGTTGGACAGGGGGCGGGAGGCTACACCTTC. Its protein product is CASRVGQGAGGYTF.